This T cell receptor (beta chain) was sequenced for a study of T cell responses to AZD1222 COVID-19 vaccine. Some clones are missing from TCRdb's copy, which holds only in-frame ones; the method was immunoSEQ multiplex PCR. Among around 200,000 clones listed, about 86% were seen once. Findings and caveats of the study: Across the whole spike, CD4 TCRs peaked at regions 160-218 and 743-854.

Trimming cost V 6 bases and J 5 bases; bases outside gene matches: 3. The CDR3 is 13 amino acids. On this clone: The antigen is unknown.

The clonotype originates from an adult in good health. The sample in question was peripheral blood, obtained on day 0 of AZD1222 vaccination. The V and J genes are TRBV12-3 or TRBV12-4 and TRBJ2-2; 7 nucleotides align to TRBD2. CDR3: CASRAGETGELFF. Here the CDR3 DNA reads TGTGCCAGCAGGGCGGGGGAGACCGGGGAGCTGTTTTTT.